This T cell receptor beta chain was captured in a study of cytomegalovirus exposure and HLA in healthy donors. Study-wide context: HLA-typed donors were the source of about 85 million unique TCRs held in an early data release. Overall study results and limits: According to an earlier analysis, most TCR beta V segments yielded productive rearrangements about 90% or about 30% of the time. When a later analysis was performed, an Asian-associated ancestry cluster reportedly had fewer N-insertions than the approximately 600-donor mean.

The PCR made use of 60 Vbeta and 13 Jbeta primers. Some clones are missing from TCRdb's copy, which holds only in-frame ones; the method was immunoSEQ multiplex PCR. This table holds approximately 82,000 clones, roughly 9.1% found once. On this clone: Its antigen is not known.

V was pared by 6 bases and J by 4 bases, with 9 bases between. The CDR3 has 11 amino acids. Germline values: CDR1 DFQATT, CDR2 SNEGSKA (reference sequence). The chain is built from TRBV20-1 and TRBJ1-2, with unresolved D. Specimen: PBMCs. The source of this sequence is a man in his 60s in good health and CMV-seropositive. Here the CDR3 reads CSAPGVYGYTF. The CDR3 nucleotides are TGCAGTGCGCCCGGGGTCTATGGCTACACCTTC.